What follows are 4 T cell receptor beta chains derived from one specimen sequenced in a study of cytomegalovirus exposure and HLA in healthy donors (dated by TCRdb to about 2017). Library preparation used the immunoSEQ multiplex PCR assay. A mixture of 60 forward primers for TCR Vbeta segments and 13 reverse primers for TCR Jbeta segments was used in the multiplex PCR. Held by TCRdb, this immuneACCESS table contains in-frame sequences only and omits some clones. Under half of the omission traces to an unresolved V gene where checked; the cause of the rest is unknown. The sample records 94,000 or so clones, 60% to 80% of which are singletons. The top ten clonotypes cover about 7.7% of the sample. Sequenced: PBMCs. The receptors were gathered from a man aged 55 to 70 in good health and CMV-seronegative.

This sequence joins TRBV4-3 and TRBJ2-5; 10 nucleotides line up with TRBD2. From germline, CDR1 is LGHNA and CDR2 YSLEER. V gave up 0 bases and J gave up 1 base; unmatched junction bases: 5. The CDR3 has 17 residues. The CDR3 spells CASSQDRAGGPQETQYF. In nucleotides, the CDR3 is TGCGCCAGCAGCCAAGATCGAGCGGGGGGGCCCCAAGAGACCCAGTACTTC.

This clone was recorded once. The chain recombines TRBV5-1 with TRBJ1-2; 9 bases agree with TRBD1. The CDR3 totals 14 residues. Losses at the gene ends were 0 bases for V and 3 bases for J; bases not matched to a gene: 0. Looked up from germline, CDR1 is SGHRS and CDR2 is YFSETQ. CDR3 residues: CASSLGDRDYGYTF. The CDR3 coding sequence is TGCGCCAGCAGCTTGGGGGACAGGGACTATGGCTACACCTTC.

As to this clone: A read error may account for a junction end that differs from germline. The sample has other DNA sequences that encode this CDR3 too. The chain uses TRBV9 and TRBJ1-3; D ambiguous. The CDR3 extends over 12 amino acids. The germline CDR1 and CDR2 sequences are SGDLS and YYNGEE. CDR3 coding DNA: TGTGCCAGCAGCCCCTCTAGAAACACCATATATTTT. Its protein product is CASSPSRNTIYF.

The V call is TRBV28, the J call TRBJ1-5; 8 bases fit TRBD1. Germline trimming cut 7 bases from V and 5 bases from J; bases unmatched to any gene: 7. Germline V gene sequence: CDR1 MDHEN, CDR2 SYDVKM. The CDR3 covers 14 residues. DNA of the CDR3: TGTGCCAGCACCCTATCAGGGGGCTATCAGCCCCAGCATTTT. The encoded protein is CASTLSGGYQPQHF.